The 10 T cell receptor beta chains below come from one sample, sequenced in a study of metastatic and nonmetastatic thyroid tumors. Every patient was untreated before thyroid surgery. TCRdb re-called clones from the PCR reads using MiXCR. The sample has tens of thousands of clones; approximately 16% are singletons. The specimen sequenced was blood. These receptors came from a female donor with papillary thyroid cancer or a benign thyroid nodule (not recorded which). Some clones in this sample may be carry-over from other donors' samples.

The rearrangement uses TRBV20-1 and TRBJ2-7, with D unresolved. Trimming took off 3 bases at V and 4 bases at J, with 10 bases between the two ends. This CDR3 has 12 residues. CDR1 is DFQATT, CDR2 SNEGSKA, per germline (reference sequence). CDR3: CSARPESYEQYF. CDR3 bases: TGCAGTGCTAGGCCGGAGTCTTACGAGCAGTACTTC.

This clone was seen only a few times. This chain connects TRBV20-1 to TRBJ2-7; 11 bases map to TRBD1. The ends lost 4 bases at V and 4 bases at J; junction bases unmatched: 12. The CDR3 extends over 16 amino acids. Germline-derived CDR1 and CDR2 are DFQATT and SNEGSKA (reference sequence). As DNA, the CDR3 is TGCAGTGCTATCAGTGTGGGGGGACAGGGGGTTTACGAGCAGTACTTC. Translating gives CSAISVGGQGVYEQYF.

This clone was detected many times. The chain couples TRBV20-1 to TRBJ2-7; a possible D gene is TRBD1 (7 bases). V lost 1 base to trimming and J lost 4 bases, with 14 bases between them. This CDR3 comprises 14 residues. Germline CDR1 is DFQATT and CDR2 is SNEGSKA (reference sequence). DNA for the CDR3: TGCAGTGCTAGAGTTCAGGGGGGCCCGTACGAGCAGTACTTC. This translates into CSARVQGGPYEQYF.

In this sample, this clone turned up many times. The CDR3 protein is CASRPAGTGNSPLHF. The CDR3 DNA reads as TGTGCCAGCAGACCCGCAGGGACGGGGAATTCACCCCTCCACTTT. The gene calls are TRBV3-1 and TRBJ1-6; possibly TRBD1 for D (5 bases). Per germline, CDR1 LGHDT and CDR2 YNNKEL (reference sequence). V dropped 6 bases and J dropped 7 bases, with 16 bases sitting between them. The CDR3 loop spans 15 amino acids.

This clone was found many times. The chain carries TRBV6-1 and TRBJ2-4, with a weak D call TRBD1 (6 bases). V lost 0 bases and J lost 3, with 15 bases in between. The CDR3 spans 17 residues. Per the germline V gene, CDR1 is MNHNS and CDR2 is SASEGT. The CDR3 reads CASSEAGQGHGKNIQYF. DNA for the CDR3: TGTGCCAGCAGTGAAGCAGGGCAGGGGCACGGCAAAAACATTCAGTACTTC.

This clone rates as medium-sized. The V and J genes are TRBV2 and TRBJ1-2; D is perhaps TRBD1 (5 bases). The germline V gene encodes CDR1 SNHLY and CDR2 FYNNEI. There are 15 residues in the CDR3. V was pared by 1 base and J by 8 bases, with 17 bases between. CDR3 residues: CASSEERGEWGGYTF. Here the CDR3 DNA reads TGTGCCAGCAGTGAAGAACGTGGGGAGTGGGGGGGCTACACCTTC.

This clone was found many times. The chain has TRBV20-1 and TRBJ1-1, with 9 nucleotides matching TRBD1. This CDR3 comprises 13 residues. CDR1 DFQATT and CDR2 SNEGSKA come from the germline V gene (reference sequence). Trimming at V came to 5 bases and at J to 7 bases, leaving 8 bases not matched to a gene. CDR3 in DNA: TGCAGTGCTCCGGACAGGGGAAGCAGTGAAGCTTTCTTT. This gives the protein CSAPDRGSSEAFF.

This clone was observed many times. This chain joins TRBV5-1 and TRBJ1-2, with D possibly TRBD1 on 5 matching bases. The CDR3 loop spans 14 amino acids. The V end lost 7 bases, the J end lost 0 bases, and 13 bases lay between the germline ends. The germline V gene encodes CDR1 SGHRS and CDR2 YFSETQ. CDR3 residues: CASRDWGSNYGYTF. In DNA form, the CDR3 reads TGCGCCAGCCGGGACTGGGGGTCTAACTATGGCTACACCTTC. The whole variable domain, filled in from reference TRBV5-1 and TRBJ1-2, reads KAGVTQTPRYLIKTRGQQVTLSCSPISGHRSVSWYQQTPGQGLQFLFEYFSETQRNKGNFPGRFSGRQFSNSRSEMNVSTLELGDSALYLCASRDWGSNYGYTFGSGTRLTVV.

There are many counts of this clone. The chain recombines TRBV7-6 with TRBJ2-1; D not certain. The CDR3 length is 15 residues. Germline V lookup: CDR1 SGHVS, CDR2 FNYEAQ. With 5 bases removed from V and 4 bases from J, the gap between germline ends came to 15 bases. This CDR3 reads CASSRFSLRYNEQFF. The CDR3 bases are TGTGCCAGCAGCCGCTTCTCCCTGCGGTACAATGAGCAGTTCTTC.

A remark on this clone: This CDR3 is missing its conserved last phenylalanine or tryptophan, likely due to a read error. The chain carries TRBV27 and TRBJ2-7; D is possibly TRBD2 (5 bases). With the DNA end fitting TRBJ2-5 better, the J assignment may be wrong. The germline V gene has CDR1 MNHEY and CDR2 SMNVEV (reference sequence). The CDR3 loop spans 14 amino acids. CDR3 DNA: TGTGCCAGCAGTTTATCCCCGAGGACTGCGACCCAGTACTCC. This codes for CASSLSPRTATQYS.